What follows is one T cell receptor beta chain and its context. Antigen: not known. Total RNA amounts of at least 6 micrograms were extracted per sample. The data are from a study of blood T cells in healthy people across ages. Overall study results and limits: For the donors, CMV status was unknown and possibly confounded expanded clonotype changes.

Together with a sample-barcoded 5' primer, a J-beta primer mix was included in a second PCR lasting about 7 to 12 cycles. TCRdb independently ran MiXCR on the 5' RACE reads; one entry per CDR3 protein. The sample shows roughly 1,800,000 distinct CDR3 sequences, around half of them seen only once. Germline trimming cut 1 base from V and 4 bases from J; bases unmatched to any gene: 9. The CDR3 length is 18 residues. CDR1 and CDR2 from the germline V gene are SGHVS and FQNEAQ. The sequence was obtained from a woman aged 40-49 years in good health. The rearrangement uses TRBV7-8 and TRBJ2-6; TRBD1 agrees at 8 bases. Material: blood. CDR3 bases: TGTGCCAGCAGCTTAGGAGACAGGGGAGCGAGAGGGGCCAACGTCCTGACTTTC. This gives the protein CASSLGDRGARGANVLTF.